Here is one T cell receptor (beta chain) with its context. Its antigen is currently not known. Base qualities are not at hand, and no much larger clone is one base apart. The data were taken from a study of cytomegalovirus exposure and HLA in healthy donors (dated 2017 in TCRdb). Looking at the study overall: The 650 to 750 repertoires of the first cohort and the 95 to 150 validation repertoires were produced on the same platform, according to a later analysis. The study was designed to test whether signatures of past pathogen exposure could be identified by cataloging public T cell receptors. A separate validation cohort of 100 to 150 different subjects was used in addition to the roughly 670-subject first cohort. To predict cytomegalovirus infection status, the study brought together high-throughput TCR immunosequencing, statistical association of individual TCRs with disease status, and machine learning. The investigation overall reported the following: The classifier was reported to diagnose cytomegalovirus status with high specificity and sensitivity in both the original and validation cohorts. All 130 or so repertoires were used to score co-occurrence in the validation cohort in a later analysis, because that analysis had no HLA typing for the cohort. In vitro tests confirmed that a few of the cytomegalovirus-associated TCR beta chains recognize cytomegalovirus antigens. The study gave a list of under 200 TCR beta chains associated with cytomegalovirus. The authors suggested that the approach could potentially be extended to other disease states and immunological phenotypes. Most TCR sequences were seen in very few donors, while some public TCRs were found in many individuals. Of the cluster scores, roughly 95% were above 0 in a later analysis, which found that TCRs clustered in the first cohort also tended to co-occur in the roughly 130 validation repertoires.

CDR1 and CDR2, per the germline V gene, are MNHEY and SVGAGI. The germline V end is reduced by 8 bases and the J end by 2 bases; junction bases left unmatched: 9. Its CDR3 holds 14 amino acids, cysteine through phenylalanine. This entry keeps only the CDR3 DNA: 42 bases, framed from base 1. Library construction relied on the immunoSEQ multiplex PCR assay. In the original analysis: A statistical classification framework was built to diagnose cytomegalovirus status from the catalog of TCR beta chain sequences. TCRdb carries this immuneACCESS record with in-frame sequences only. Its versions omit some clonotypes, under half of them owing to an unresolved V gene in the studies checked, with the rest unexplained. V, J and clone size are taken as reported in that table, and D and trimming were inferred from the DNA itself. For this sample the table gives roughly 300,000 clones, of which about nine tenths were detected only once. Around 0.8% of the sample is in the top ten clones.

Separate from the approximately 670-subject first cohort, the validation cohort of 90 to 150 subjects was the group to which the donors belonged. The chain is encoded by TRBV6-5 joined to TRBJ2-7; TRBD2 agrees with 7 junctional bases. The TCR originated in a woman aged 18-35 years in good health and CMV-seronegative. The sequenced sample consisted of PBMCs. The CDR3 protein is CASWGGTTTYEQYF. DNA sequence: TGTGCCAGCTGGGGGGGGACTACGACCTACGAGCAGTACTTC.